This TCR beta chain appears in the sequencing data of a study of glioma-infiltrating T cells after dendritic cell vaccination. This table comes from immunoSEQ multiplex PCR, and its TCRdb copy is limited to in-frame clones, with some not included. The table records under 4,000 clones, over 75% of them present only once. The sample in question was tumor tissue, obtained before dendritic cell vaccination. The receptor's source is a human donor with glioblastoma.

The CDR3 DNA reads as TGCGCCAGCAGCCAAGAGGGCGGGAGCCTCTCTGGGGCCAACGTCCTGACTTTC. It yields the protein CASSQEGGSLSGANVLTF. The J gene is TRBJ2-6, the V gene TRBV4-1, with TRBD2 identical over 7 bases. CDR1 MGHRA and CDR2 YSYEKL come from the germline V gene. V gave up 0 bases and J gave up 0 bases; unmatched junction bases: 5. The CDR3 spans 18 residues.